The clone carrying this TCR beta chain has a count of ten or more. The antigen is undetermined. This specimen belongs to a study of T-cell reconstitution after alpha-beta-depleted transplantation in children. General observations from the study: Surviving recipient T cells and intrathymic progenitors accounted for some patients' high TCRbeta diversity at day 60. It was newly produced T cells that mostly accounted for T-cell counts and diversity one year after transplant.

The TCRbeta library was prepared with unique molecular identifiers. TCRdb independently ran MiXCR on the PCR reads; one entry per CDR3 protein. Of approximately 150,000 distinct CDR3 sequences detected, more than 8% appear once; the ten largest clones hold 15% to 20%. The CDR3 extends over 20 amino acids. Trimming left V 3 bases short and J 0 bases short, with 26 bases between. The genes are TRBV12-3 or TRBV12-4 and TRBJ1-2, with D perhaps matching TRBD1 (6 bases). The sequencing here drew on PBMCs, mostly from graft donor cells, taken 180 days after TCRalphabeta/CD19-depleted stem cell transplant. The source is a female patient aged 2 to 10 who had a stem cell transplant for congenital amegakaryocytic thrombocytopenia, so the T cells may come from the graft donor. The CDR3 nucleotides read TGTGCCAGCAGTTTGGACCTCAGCCCGGGGGGCTCAAGAGCTAACTATGGCTACACCTTC. Residues: CASSLDLSPGGSRANYGYTF.